This TCR beta chain was identified in a study of cytomegalovirus exposure and HLA in healthy donors. Across the whole study: An early release of data contained 75 million to 90 million unique TCRs, which came from HLA-typed donors.

This clone was observed a single time. Its matching antigen is unknown. Primers for the PCR totalled 60 Vbeta and 13 Jbeta. The assay was immunoSEQ multiplex PCR, and TCRdb's table has in-frame clones only and misses some. The sample carries tens of thousands of clones, around 85% recorded once. Study-wide results and caveats: Highly shared sequence variants in one cluster were likely a sequencing artifact.

The receptor was derived from a man aged 25 to 45 in good health and CMV-seronegative. Sequencing used PBMCs.

Here the CDR3 DNA reads TGTGCCAGCAGGGGGACTAGAAATGAGCAGTTCTTC. Translation gives CASRGTRNEQFF. This sequence joins TRBV2 and TRBJ2-1; 8 bases are a match to TRBD2. Per germline, CDR1 SNHLY and CDR2 FYNNEI. The CDR3 is made up of 12 amino acids. With V trimmed by 6 bases and J by 7 bases, 2 bases remained unmatched.